This T cell receptor (beta chain) was captured in a study of blood T cell repertoires in COVID-19. Study-wide context: Italy, Spain and the United States were the sources of the convalescent and acute COVID-19 samples.

This CDR3 region has 14 residues. Trimming took 1 base from V and 4 from J, leaving 10 bases between them. The germline V gene encodes CDR1 LGHNA and CDR2 YSLEER. TCRdb's copy holds only in-frame clones and misses some; the assay was immunoSEQ multiplex PCR. The sample includes 130,000 to 150,000 clones, about four fifths of them seen just once. The TCR was taken from a woman in her fifties or sixties who had been exposed to COVID-19. The rearrangement links TRBV4-3 to TRBJ1-2; the D gene is possibly TRBD1 (6 bases). The sample taken for sequencing was PBMCs or T cells enriched from blood (not recorded which). For the CDR3, the DNA is TGCGCCAGCAGCCAAGGGAGGGGGGGCTATGGCTACACCTTC. Its protein is CASSQGRGGYGYTF.